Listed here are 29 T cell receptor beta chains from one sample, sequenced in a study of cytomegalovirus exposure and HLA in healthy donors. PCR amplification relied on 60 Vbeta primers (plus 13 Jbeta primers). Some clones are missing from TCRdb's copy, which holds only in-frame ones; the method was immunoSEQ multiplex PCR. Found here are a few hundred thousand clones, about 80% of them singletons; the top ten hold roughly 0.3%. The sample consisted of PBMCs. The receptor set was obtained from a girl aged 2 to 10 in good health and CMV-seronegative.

The CDR3 region has the DNA TGTGCCAGTAGTATTGCGGGAGGGCCACTCGAGCAGTACTTC. This translates into CASSIAGGPLEQYF. The chain employs TRBV19 and TRBJ2-7; 9 positions match TRBD2. V gave up 3 bases and J gave up 6 bases; unmatched junction bases: 6. This CDR3 comprises 14 residues. Germline loops: CDR1 LNHDA, CDR2 SQIVND (reference sequence).

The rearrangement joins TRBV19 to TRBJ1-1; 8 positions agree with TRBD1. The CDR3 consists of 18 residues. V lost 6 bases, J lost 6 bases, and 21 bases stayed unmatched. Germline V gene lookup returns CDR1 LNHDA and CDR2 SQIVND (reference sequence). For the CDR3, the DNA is TGTGCCAGTAGCCCCCTGGGCCAGGGGGCGACGGGTTTCGCTGAAGCTTTCTTT. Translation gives CASSPLGQGATGFAEAFF.

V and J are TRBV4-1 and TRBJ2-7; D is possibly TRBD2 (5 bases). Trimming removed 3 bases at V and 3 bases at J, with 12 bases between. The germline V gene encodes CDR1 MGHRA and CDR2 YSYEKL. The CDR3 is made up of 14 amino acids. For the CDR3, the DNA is TGCGCCAGCAGCCACCTGGGAGAGGGCTACGAGCAGTACTTC. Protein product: CASSHLGEGYEQYF.

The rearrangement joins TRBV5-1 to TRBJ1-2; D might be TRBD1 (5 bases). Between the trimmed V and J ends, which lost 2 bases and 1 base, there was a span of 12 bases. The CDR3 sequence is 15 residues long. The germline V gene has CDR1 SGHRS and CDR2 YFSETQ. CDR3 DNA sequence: TGCGCCAGCAGCTTCGGGCGGGACCTTAACTATGGCTACACCTTC. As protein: CASSFGRDLNYGYTF.

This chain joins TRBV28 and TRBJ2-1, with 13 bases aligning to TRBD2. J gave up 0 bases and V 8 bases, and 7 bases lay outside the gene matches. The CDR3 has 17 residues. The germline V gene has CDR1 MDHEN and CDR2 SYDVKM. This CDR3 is CASDLGTSGISYNEQFF. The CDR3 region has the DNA TGTGCCAGCGATCTCGGGACTAGCGGGATCTCCTACAATGAGCAGTTCTTC.

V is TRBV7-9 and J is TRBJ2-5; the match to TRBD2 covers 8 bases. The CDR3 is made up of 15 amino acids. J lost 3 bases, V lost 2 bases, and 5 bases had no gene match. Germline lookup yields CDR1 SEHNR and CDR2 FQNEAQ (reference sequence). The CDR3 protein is CASSLLREEKETQYF. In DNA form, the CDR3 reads TGTGCCAGCAGCTTATTGCGGGAGGAAAAAGAGACCCAGTACTTC.

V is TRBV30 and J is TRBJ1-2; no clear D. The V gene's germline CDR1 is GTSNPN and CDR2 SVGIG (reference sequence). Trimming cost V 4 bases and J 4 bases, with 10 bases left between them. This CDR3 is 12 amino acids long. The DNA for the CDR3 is TGTGCCTGGACCCGACAATCCTATGGCTACACCTTC. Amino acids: CAWTRQSYGYTF. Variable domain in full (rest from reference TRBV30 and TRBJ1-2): SQTIHQWPATLVQPVGSPLSLECTVEGTSNPNLYWYRQAAGRGLQLLFYSVGIGQISSEVPQNLSASRPQDRQFILSSKKLLLSDSGFYLCAWTRQSYGYTFGSGTRLTVV.

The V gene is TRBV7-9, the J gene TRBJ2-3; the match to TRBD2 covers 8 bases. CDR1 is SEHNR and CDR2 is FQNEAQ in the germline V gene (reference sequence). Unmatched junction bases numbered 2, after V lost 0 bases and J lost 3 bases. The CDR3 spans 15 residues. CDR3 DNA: TGTGCCAGCAGCTTAGCACTAGCGGAGACAGATACGCAGTATTTT. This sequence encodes CASSLALAETDTQYF.

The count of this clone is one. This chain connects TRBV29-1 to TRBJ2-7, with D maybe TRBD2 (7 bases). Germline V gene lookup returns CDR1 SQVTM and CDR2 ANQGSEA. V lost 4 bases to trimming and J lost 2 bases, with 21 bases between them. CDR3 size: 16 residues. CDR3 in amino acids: CSVVYILGGPTYEQYF. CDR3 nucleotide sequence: TGCAGCGTTGTCTATATTTTGGGGGGGCCCACCTACGAGCAGTACTTC.

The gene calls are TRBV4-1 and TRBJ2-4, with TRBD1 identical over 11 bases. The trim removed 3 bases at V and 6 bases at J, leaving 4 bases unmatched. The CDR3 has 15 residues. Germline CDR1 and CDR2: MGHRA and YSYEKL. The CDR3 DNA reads TGCGCCAGCAGCCAGGGAGGACAGGGGGCAAACATTCAGTACTTC. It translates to CASSQGGQGANIQYF.

CDR3 DNA sequence: TGTGCCAGCAGTGAGGGGCCGGAGAGAACTCCCTACGAGCAGTACTTC. Its translation: CASSEGPERTPYEQYF. The chain has TRBV2 and TRBJ2-7; possibly TRBD1 for D (5 bases). V lost 3 bases to trimming and J lost 2 bases, with 17 bases between them. The CDR3 length is 16 residues. From germline, CDR1 is SNHLY and CDR2 FYNNEI. Combining the CDR3 with reference TRBV2 and TRBJ2-7 gives the whole variable domain EPEVTQTPSHQVTQMGQEVILRCVPISNHLYFYWYRQILGQKVEFLVSFYNNEISEKSEIFDDQFSVERPDGSNFTLKIRSTKLEDSAMYFCASSEGPERTPYEQYFGPGTRLTVT.

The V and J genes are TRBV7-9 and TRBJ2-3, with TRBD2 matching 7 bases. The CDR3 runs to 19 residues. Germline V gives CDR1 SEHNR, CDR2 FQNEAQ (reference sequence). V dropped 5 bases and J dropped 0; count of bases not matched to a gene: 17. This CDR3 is CASSRAGSGSSSSTDTQYF. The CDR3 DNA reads TGTGCCAGCAGCCGAGCAGGTAGCGGGTCAAGCTCTAGCACAGATACGCAGTATTTT.

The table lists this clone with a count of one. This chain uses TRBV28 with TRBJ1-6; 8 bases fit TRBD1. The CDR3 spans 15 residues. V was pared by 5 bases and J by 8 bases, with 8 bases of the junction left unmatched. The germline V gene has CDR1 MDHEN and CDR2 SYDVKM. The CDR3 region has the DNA TGTGCCAGCAGTGGACAGGACAGGGCCTATTCACCCCTCCACTTT. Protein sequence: CASSGQDRAYSPLHF.

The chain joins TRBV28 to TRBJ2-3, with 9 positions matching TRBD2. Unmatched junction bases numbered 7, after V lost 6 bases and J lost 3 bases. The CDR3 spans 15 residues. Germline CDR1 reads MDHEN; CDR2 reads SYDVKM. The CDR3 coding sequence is TGTGCCAGCAGCTTAAATAGCGGGAGTACAGATACGCAGTATTTT. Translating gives CASSLNSGSTDTQYF.

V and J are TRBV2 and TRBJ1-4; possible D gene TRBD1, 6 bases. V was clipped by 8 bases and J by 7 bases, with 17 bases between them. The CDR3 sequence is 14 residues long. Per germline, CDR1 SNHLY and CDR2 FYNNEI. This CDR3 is CASCLEKGGEKLFF. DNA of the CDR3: TGTGCCAGCTGCCTCGAAAAAGGGGGTGAAAAACTGTTTTTT. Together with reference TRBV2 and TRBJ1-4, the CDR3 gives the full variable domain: EPEVTQTPSHQVTQMGQEVILRCVPISNHLYFYWYRQILGQKVEFLVSFYNNEISEKSEIFDDQFSVERPDGSNFTLKIRSTKLEDSAMYFCASCLEKGGEKLFFGSGTQLSVL.

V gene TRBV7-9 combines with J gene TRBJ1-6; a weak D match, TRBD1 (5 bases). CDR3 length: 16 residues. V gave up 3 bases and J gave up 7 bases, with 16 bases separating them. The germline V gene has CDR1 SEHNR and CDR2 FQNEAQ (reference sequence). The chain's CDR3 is CASSFVTGVLNSPLHF. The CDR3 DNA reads TGTGCCAGCAGCTTCGTAACAGGAGTTCTAAATTCACCCCTCCACTTT. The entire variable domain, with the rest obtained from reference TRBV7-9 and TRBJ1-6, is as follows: DTGVSQNPRHKITKRGQNVTFRCDPISEHNRLYWYRQTLGQGPEFLTYFQNEAQLEKSRLLSDRFSAERPKGSFSTLEIQRTEQGDSAMYLCASSFVTGVLNSPLHFGNGTRLTVT.

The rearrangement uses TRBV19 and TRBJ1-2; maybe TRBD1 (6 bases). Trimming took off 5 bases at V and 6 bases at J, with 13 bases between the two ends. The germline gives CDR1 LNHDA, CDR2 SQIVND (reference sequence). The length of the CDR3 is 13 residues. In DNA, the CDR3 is TGTGCCAGTAGTTCATCCTACAGGGATGGCTACACCTTC. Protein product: CASSSSYRDGYTF.

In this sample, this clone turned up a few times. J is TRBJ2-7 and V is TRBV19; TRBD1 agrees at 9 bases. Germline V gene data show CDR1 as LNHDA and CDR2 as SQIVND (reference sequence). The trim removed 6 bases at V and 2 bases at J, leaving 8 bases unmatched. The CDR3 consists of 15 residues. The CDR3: CASSPSGQGTYEQYF. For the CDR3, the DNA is TGTGCCAGTAGCCCGTCGGGACAGGGAACCTACGAGCAGTACTTC.

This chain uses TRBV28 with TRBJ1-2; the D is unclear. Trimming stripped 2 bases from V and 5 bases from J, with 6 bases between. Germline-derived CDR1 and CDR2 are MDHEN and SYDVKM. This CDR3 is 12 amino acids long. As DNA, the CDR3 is TGTGCCAGCAGTTTAGCGGCTTATGGCTACACCTTC. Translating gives CASSLAAYGYTF.

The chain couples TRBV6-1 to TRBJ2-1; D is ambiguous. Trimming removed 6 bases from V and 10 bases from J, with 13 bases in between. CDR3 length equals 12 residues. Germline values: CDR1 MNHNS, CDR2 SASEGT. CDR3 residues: CASRQTPREQFF. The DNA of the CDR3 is TGTGCCAGCAGACAGACCCCCCGGGAGCAGTTCTTC.

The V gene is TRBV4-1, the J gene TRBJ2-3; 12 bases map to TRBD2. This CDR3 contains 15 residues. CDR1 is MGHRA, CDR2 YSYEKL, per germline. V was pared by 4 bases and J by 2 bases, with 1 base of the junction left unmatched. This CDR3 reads CASSRTSGDTDTQYF. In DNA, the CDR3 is TGCGCCAGCAGCCGGACTAGCGGGGACACAGATACGCAGTATTTT.

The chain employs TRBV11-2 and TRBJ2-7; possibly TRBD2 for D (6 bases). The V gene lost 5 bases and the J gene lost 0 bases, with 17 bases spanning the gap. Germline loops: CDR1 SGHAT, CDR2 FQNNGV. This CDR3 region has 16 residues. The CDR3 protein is CASSRVLASVSYEQYF. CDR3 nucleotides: TGTGCCAGCAGCCGAGTATTGGCTAGCGTCTCCTACGAGCAGTACTTC.

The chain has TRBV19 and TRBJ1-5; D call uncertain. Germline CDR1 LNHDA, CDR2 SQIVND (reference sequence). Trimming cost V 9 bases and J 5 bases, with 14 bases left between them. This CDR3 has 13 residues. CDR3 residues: CASCRLGDQPQHF. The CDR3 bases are TGTGCCAGCTGTCGGTTGGGAGATCAGCCCCAGCATTTT.

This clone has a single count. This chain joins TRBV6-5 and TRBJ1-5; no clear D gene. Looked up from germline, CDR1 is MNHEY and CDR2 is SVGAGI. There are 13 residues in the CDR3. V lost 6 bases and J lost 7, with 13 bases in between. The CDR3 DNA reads TGTGCCAGCAGCAGACAAGAGAAGCAGCCCCAGCATTTT. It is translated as CASSRQEKQPQHF.

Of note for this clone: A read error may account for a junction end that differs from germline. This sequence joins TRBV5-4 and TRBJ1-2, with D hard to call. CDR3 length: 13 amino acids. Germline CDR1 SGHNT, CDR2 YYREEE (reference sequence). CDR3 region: CASSGSSHAVSFF. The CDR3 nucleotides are TGTGCCAGCAGCGGATCGAGTCATGCGGTGTCGTTCTTC.

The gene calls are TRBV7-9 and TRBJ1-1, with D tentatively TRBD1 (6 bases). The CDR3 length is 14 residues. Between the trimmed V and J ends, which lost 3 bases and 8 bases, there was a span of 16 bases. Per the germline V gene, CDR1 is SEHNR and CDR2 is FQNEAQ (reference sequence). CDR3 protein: CASSLGGLVNEAFF. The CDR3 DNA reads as TGTGCCAGCAGCTTGGGGGGGCTCGTAAACGAAGCTTTCTTT.

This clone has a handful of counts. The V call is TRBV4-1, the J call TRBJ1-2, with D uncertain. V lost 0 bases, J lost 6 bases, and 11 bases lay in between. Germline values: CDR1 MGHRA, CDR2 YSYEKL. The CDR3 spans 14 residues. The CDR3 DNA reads TGCGCCAGCAGCCAAGATCGCTCAGGCGATGGCTACACCTTC. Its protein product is CASSQDRSGDGYTF.

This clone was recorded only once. CDR3 DNA: TGTGCCAGCAGCTTCACCTACGAGCAGTACTTC. Protein: CASSFTYEQYF. The V and J genes are TRBV7-9 and TRBJ2-7; D not certain. Germline CDR1 is SEHNR and CDR2 is FQNEAQ (reference sequence). Between the trimmed V and J ends, which lost 3 bases and 2 bases, there was a span of 2 bases. This CDR3 is 11 amino acids long. The complete variable domain, with remaining parts taken from reference TRBV7-9 and TRBJ2-7, reads DTGVSQNPRHKITKRGQNVTFRCDPISEHNRLYWYRQTLGQGPEFLTYFQNEAQLEKSRLLSDRFSAERPKGSFSTLEIQRTEQGDSAMYLCASSFTYEQYFGPGTRLTVT.

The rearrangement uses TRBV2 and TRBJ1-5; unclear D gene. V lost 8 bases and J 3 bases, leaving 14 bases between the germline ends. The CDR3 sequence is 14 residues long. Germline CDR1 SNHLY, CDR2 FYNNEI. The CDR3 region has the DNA TGTGCCAGCCTACCCACCCAGGTCAATCAGCCCCAGCATTTT. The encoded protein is CASLPTQVNQPQHF.